What follows are 17 T cell receptor beta chains derived from one specimen sequenced in a study of T cells after yellow fever vaccination. TCRdb passed the 5' RACE reads through MiXCR, listing each CDR3 protein once. The data show about 63,000 distinct CDR3 sequences, with about 7% seen just once and 36% held by the top ten. This material consisted of CD8+ T cells sorted from PBMCs, taken 15 days after the yellow fever booster vaccination. Receptor source: a man aged 25-45 years who received the YFV17D yellow fever vaccine.

The V gene is TRBV9, the J gene TRBJ2-3; no firm D call. There are 14 residues in the CDR3. CDR1 SGDLS and CDR2 YYNGEE come from the germline V gene. Trimming took off 0 bases at V and 0 bases at J, with 5 bases between the two ends. For the CDR3, the DNA is TGTGCCAGCAGCGTAGTTAGTAGCACAGATACGCAGTATTTT. The encoded protein is CASSVVSSTDTQYF.

This clonotype came up many times. This rearrangement joins TRBV20-1 to TRBJ2-7, with 9 bases that match TRBD2. The trim removed 5 bases at V and 0 bases at J, leaving 8 bases unmatched. The length of the CDR3 is 15 residues. Germline values: CDR1 DFQATT, CDR2 SNEGSKA (reference sequence). This CDR3 reads CSAYLTSGSSYEQYF. The CDR3 nucleotides read TGCAGTGCTTATCTCACTAGCGGGTCCTCCTACGAGCAGTACTTC.

The chain recombines TRBV7-9 with TRBJ2-7; the D is unclear. CDR1 is SEHNR, CDR2 FQNEAQ, per germline (reference sequence). This CDR3 spans 13 amino acids. The V end was cut by 5 bases, the J end by 6 bases, with 14 bases between. The CDR3 bases are TGTGCCAGCAGCCCCGCTACAGCAGGCGAGCAGTACTTC. Protein: CASSPATAGEQYF. Full variable domain (remainder filled in from reference TRBV7-9 and TRBJ2-7): DTGVSQNPRHKITKRGQNVTFRCDPISEHNRLYWYRQTLGQGPEFLTYFQNEAQLEKSRLLSDRFSAERPKGSFSTLEIQRTEQGDSAMYLCASSPATAGEQYFGPGTRLTVT.

The J gene is TRBJ2-1, the V gene TRBV6-5; TRBD2 matches at 10 bases. The CDR3 contains 17 residues. Trimming cost V 2 bases and J 0 bases; bases outside gene matches: 4. CDR1 is MNHEY, CDR2 SVGAGI, per germline. CDR3 bases: TGTGCCAGCAGTTACCTGGCTAGCGGGAGCTCCTACAATGAGCAGTTCTTC. Translation gives CASSYLASGSSYNEQFF.

This clonotype was observed many times. The chain employs TRBV12-3 or TRBV12-4 and TRBJ2-7; 11 bases agree with TRBD1. Unmatched junction bases numbered 4, after V lost 6 bases and J lost 6 bases. This CDR3 has 13 residues. The CDR3 nucleotides read TGTGCCAGCAGCTGGACAGGGGGCTCCGAGCAGTACTTC. Protein sequence: CASSWTGGSEQYF.

This clonotype was found many times. This sequence joins TRBV18 and TRBJ2-1; 9 bases align to TRBD1. The CDR3 is 20 amino acids. V gave up 0 bases and J gave up 0 bases; unmatched junction bases: 12. Germline V gene data show CDR1 as KGHSH and CDR2 as LQKENI. The CDR3 DNA reads as TGTGCCAGCTCACCACCCGACAGGGGGGTTAAAGGTGACTCCTACAATGAGCAGTTCTTC. Its protein product is CASSPPDRGVKGDSYNEQFF.

This clonotype was seen many times. The chain couples TRBV27 to TRBJ1-1; D gene ambiguous. The CDR3 has 12 amino acids. CDR1 and CDR2 from the germline V gene are MNHEY and SMNVEV (reference sequence). Trimming took off 5 bases at V and 0 bases at J, with 4 bases between the two ends. The CDR3 DNA sequence: TGTGCCAGCAGTGGGCTGAACACTGAAGCTTTCTTT. It yields the protein CASSGLNTEAFF.

This clonotype was counted at least ten times. The junction does not match germline at one end; this may be a read error. The rearrangement links TRBV5-6 to TRBJ2-7; the match to TRBD1 covers 8 bases. Germline V CDR1 and CDR2: SGHDT, YYEEEE. The CDR3 is 11 amino acids. This CDR3 reads CASSPPGQEHF. The CDR3 DNA sequence: TGTGCCAGCAGCCCGCCGGGACAGGAACACTTC.

The rearrangement links TRBV20-1 to TRBJ2-1, with unresolved D. Germline CDR1 and CDR2: DFQATT and SNEGSKA (reference sequence). This CDR3 region has 15 residues. Trimming removed 7 bases from V and 1 base from J, with 17 bases in between. The CDR3 region has the DNA TGCAGTGGAGAAGAGTTAGGACGGTCCTACAATGAGCAGTTCTTC. It translates to CSGEELGRSYNEQFF.

This clonotype appeared many times. The gene calls are TRBV13 and TRBJ2-3; the D is unclear. Trimming removed 5 bases from V and 4 bases from J, with 7 bases in between. This CDR3 comprises 12 residues. Germline-derived CDR1 and CDR2 are PRHDT and FYEKMQ (reference sequence). This CDR3 is CASSLYPDTQYF. The CDR3 DNA follows: TGTGCCAGCAGCCTCTACCCAGATACGCAGTATTTT.

This clonotype was detected many times. V gene TRBV6-2 or TRBV6-3 combines with J gene TRBJ2-6; the D is unclear. Germline V gene lookup returns CDR1 MNHEY and CDR2 SVGEGT. This CDR3 has 15 residues. Trimming took 5 bases from V and 1 from J, leaving 9 bases between them. The CDR3 coding sequence is TGTGCCAGCAGTCAGACGGAATCTGGGGCCAACGTCCTGACTTTC. Translated, it gives CASSQTESGANVLTF.

This clonotype was counted at least ten times. This sequence joins TRBV4-2 and TRBJ2-2; TRBD2 matches at 7 bases. The germline gives CDR1 LGHNA, CDR2 YNFKEQ. The CDR3 has 20 residues. V gave up 0 bases and J gave up 6 bases; unmatched junction bases: 19. CDR3 bases: TGTGCCAGCAGCCAAGATATTGGGCGGGAGTTCGACACCCCACCCGGGGAGCTGTTTTTT. Its protein is CASSQDIGREFDTPPGELFF.

This clonotype was recorded at least ten times. V and J are TRBV30 and TRBJ1-4; no clear D. Per germline, CDR1 GTSNPN and CDR2 SVGIG (reference sequence). The CDR3 spans 13 residues. Trimming left V 2 bases short and J 4 bases short, with 8 bases between. The CDR3 DNA follows: TGTGCCTGGAGTACCCTTTTTAATGAAAAACTGTTTTTT. Translation gives CAWSTLFNEKLFF. The entire variable domain, with the rest obtained from reference TRBV30 and TRBJ1-4, is as follows: SQTIHQWPATLVQPVGSPLSLECTVEGTSNPNLYWYRQAAGRGLQLLFYSVGIGQISSEVPQNLSASRPQDRQFILSSKKLLLSDSGFYLCAWSTLFNEKLFFGSGTQLSVL.

The chain joins TRBV12-3 or TRBV12-4 to TRBJ2-5, with D unclear. This CDR3 contains 13 residues. The germline V and J ends were trimmed by 2 bases and 6 bases, with 10 bases remaining between them. The CDR3 DNA is TGTGCCAGCAGTTTACAACAATCGCAGACCCAGTACTTC. Translated: CASSLQQSQTQYF.

The rearrangement uses TRBV23-1 and TRBJ1-5; a weak D match, TRBD1 (6 bases). TRBV23-1 is recorded as an ORF, its role being uncertain. Trimming took off 4 bases at V and 7 bases at J, with 17 bases between the two ends. CDR3 size: 15 residues. The CDR3 DNA reads TGCGCCAGCAGTCCCCAGGGAGGGGACAAACAGCCCCAGCATTTT. Protein sequence: CASSPQGGDKQPQHF.

This clonotype appeared many times. V usage is TRBV7-9 and J usage is TRBJ2-5; D is unresolved. V was shortened by 5 bases and J by 5 bases, with 18 bases between the two germline ends. The germline V gene encodes CDR1 SEHNR and CDR2 FQNEAQ (reference sequence). The length of the CDR3 is 15 residues. CDR3 protein: CASSPRSPSVETQYF. The CDR3 DNA is TGTGCCAGCAGCCCCAGGTCCCCCTCGGTGGAGACCCAGTACTTC.

This clonotype was found many times. The chain uses TRBV4-3 and TRBJ2-1, with D perhaps TRBD2 (5 bases). Trimming left V 3 bases short and J 5 bases short, with 17 bases between. The CDR3 covers 16 residues. Germline-derived CDR1 and CDR2 are LGHNA and YSLEER. The CDR3 DNA is TGCGCCAGCAGCCAGAGCGGCGCGCCCCCCGACAATGAGCAGTTCTTC. Protein sequence: CASSQSGAPPDNEQFF.